This T cell receptor (beta chain) is drawn from a study of blood T cell repertoires in COVID-19. V lost 0 bases to trimming and J lost 1 base, with 18 bases between them. The CDR3 covers 18 residues. The germline V gene encodes CDR1 SGHAT and CDR2 FQDESV (reference sequence). Measured with immunoSEQ multiplex PCR; TCRdb has only the in-frame clones, and not every one. The table shows roughly 200,000 clones, with 86% occurring only once. Input material: PBMCs or T cells enriched from blood (not recorded which). This sequence originates from a woman aged 40 to 50 in a cohort exposed to, infected with or recovered from COVID-19 (not recorded which). The chain combines TRBV11-1 with TRBJ1-1; no definite D call. CDR3 DNA sequence: TGTGCCAGCAGCTTAGCACGTGGGGTGCAAAGCGGGAACACTGAAGCTTTCTTT. It is translated as CASSLARGVQSGNTEAFF.